The rows below give T cell receptor beta chains drawn from one sample of a study of OX40 agonist ivuxolimab in advanced cancers. Generated by immunoSEQ multiplex PCR, the TCRdb table keeps only in-frame clones and is missing some. The top ten hold over 7% of the sample, which has tens of thousands of clones, 85% to 90% seen once. The starting material was CD4+ or CD8+ T cells sorted from blood, obtained in a trial of the OX40 agonist ivuxolimab. Receptor source: an adult with an advanced solid tumor such as melanoma, head and neck, liver or kidney cancer. Both conserved end residues are part of each CDR3.

CDR3aa | j_gene | v_gene
CASSWTGTSGTDTQYF | TRBJ2-3 | TRBV7-2
CASSPVGYNEQFF | TRBJ2-1 | TRBV19
CAISSHREGTDTQYF | TRBJ2-3 | TRBV10-3
CASRIGHGEAFF | TRBJ1-1 | TRBV5-1
CASSRSQNTEAFF | TRBJ1-1 | TRBV4-1
CASSRPPQFSGREETQYF | TRBJ2-5 | TRBV23-1
CASSISGLAASYEQYF | - | TRBV19
CASSVRRGPYNEQFF | TRBJ2-1 | TRBV9
CASSGEGPTYEQYF | TRBJ2-7 | TRBV6-1
CASSIEGQETQYF | TRBJ2-5 | TRBV19
CASSQRGTGEETQYF | TRBJ2-5 | TRBV16
CASRSIGGTDTQYF | TRBJ2-3 | TRBV6-6
CASSTPMTEHNEKLFF | TRBJ1-4 | TRBV19
CASRAGGYTF | TRBJ1-2 | TRBV28
CASNQGGGQPQHF | TRBJ1-5 | TRBV28
CASSYQERGNTIYF | TRBJ1-3 | TRBV6-5
CASSSRQGERNEQFF | TRBJ2-1 | TRBV10-1
CASSLTTATYEQYF | TRBJ2-7 | TRBV6-6
CASSVAGGRNEQFF | TRBJ2-1 | TRBV9